The TCR beta chain described here comes from a study of blood T cell repertoires in COVID-19. Background on the study: Sites across the United States, Italy and Spain contributed samples from acute and convalescent COVID-19.

In the authors' workflow: Amplifying reference gene primers gave estimates of nucleated cell counts. Measured with immunoSEQ multiplex PCR; TCRdb has only the in-frame clones, and not every one. V and J calls and clone size come straight from that table; D and trimming were deduced from the DNA. The sample has about 110,000 clones, more than 75% seen once. The CDR3 length is 14 residues. V was pared by 0 bases and J by 5 bases, with 7 bases between. CDR1 is WNHNN and CDR2 is SYGVQD in the germline V gene (reference sequence). Source material: peripheral blood. This chain links TRBV10-1 with TRBJ1-4; no clear D. This clonotype originated in a woman aged 45-59 years with acute or convalescent COVID-19. CDR3 amino acids: CASSESSRNEKLFF. In nucleotides, the CDR3 is TGCGCCAGCAGTGAGTCGTCCAGGAATGAAAAACTGTTTTTT.